These 19 T cell receptor beta chains originate from one sample sequenced in a study of shared clonotypes between healthy human individuals. Clones were read by immunoSEQ multiplex PCR, and TCRdb kept only the in-frame ones, dropping some. The table shows about 1.5 million clones, with over 95% occurring only once. Sample: naive CD4+ T cells sorted from blood. Documented subset: CD45RA+ positively selected. The receptors derive from a man between 25 and 39 years old in good health.

The gene calls are TRBV7-6 and TRBJ1-1, with a possible D match to TRBD1 (5 bases). The CDR3 extends over 13 amino acids. Germline CDR1 reads SGHVS; CDR2 reads FNYEAQ. V gave up 4 bases and J gave up 7 bases, with 13 bases separating them. The CDR3 protein is CASSYTGEGEAFF. CDR3 DNA: TGTGCCAGCAGCTACACAGGTGAGGGTGAAGCTTTCTTT.

The chain joins TRBV5-1 to TRBJ2-3; 7 bases map to TRBD1. After removal of 3 bases from V and 0 bases from J, the junction contained 4 bases not matched to a gene. The germline gives CDR1 SGHRS, CDR2 YFSETQ. CDR3 length: 15 residues. CDR3 sequence (DNA): TGCGCCAGCAGCTCAAGACAGGGAAGCACAGATACGCAGTATTTT. Its protein is CASSSRQGSTDTQYF.

The V call is TRBV18, the J call TRBJ2-1; 8 bases fit TRBD1. Germline values: CDR1 KGHSH, CDR2 LQKENI. The CDR3 loop spans 17 amino acids. J gave up 5 bases and V 6 bases, and 15 bases lay outside the gene matches. The CDR3 loop reads CASSRDRGHNINNEQFF. The CDR3 DNA sequence: TGTGCCAGCTCGCGTGACAGGGGCCATAACATAAACAATGAGCAGTTCTTC.

The chain uses TRBV10-3 and TRBJ2-1; 7 nucleotides agree with TRBD2. Trimming cost V 6 bases and J 9 bases; bases outside gene matches: 14. Germline values: CDR1 ENHRY, CDR2 SYGVKD. The CDR3 spans 15 residues. CDR3 sequence reads: CAISLLASANGEQFF. DNA for the CDR3: TGTGCCATCAGCCTACTAGCGTCGGCGAACGGTGAGCAGTTCTTC.

The rearrangement joins TRBV7-2 to TRBJ2-7; a possible D gene is TRBD2 (6 bases). Trimming took off 0 bases at V and 5 bases at J, with 20 bases between the two ends. From germline, CDR1 is SGHTA and CDR2 FQGNSA. This CDR3 has 17 amino acids. CDR3 amino acids: CASSLAGSLGSLHEQYF. CDR3 sequence (DNA): TGTGCCAGCAGCTTAGCCGGCAGCCTCGGGAGTCTCCACGAGCAGTACTTC.

The V call is TRBV28, the J call TRBJ2-3, with TRBD2 matching over 16 bases. The CDR3 runs 19 residues. The J segment lost 6 bases and the V segment lost 1 base, leaving 10 bases of the junction unmatched. Looked up from germline, CDR1 is MDHEN and CDR2 is SYDVKM. The CDR3 sequence: CASSLSGLAGGVPVDTQYF. The CDR3 DNA reads as TGTGCCAGCAGTTTATCGGGACTAGCGGGAGGGGTGCCAGTGGATACGCAGTATTTT. Variable domain in full (rest from reference TRBV28 and TRBJ2-3): DVKVTQSSRYLVKRTGEKVFLECVQDMDHENMFWYRQDPGLGLRLIYFSYDVKMKEKGDIPEGYSVSREKKERFSLILESASTNQTSMYLCASSLSGLAGGVPVDTQYFGPGTRLTVL.

The chain recombines TRBV20-1 with TRBJ2-7; D is uncertain. In germline, CDR1 is DFQATT, CDR2 SNEGSKA (reference sequence). This CDR3 comprises 11 residues. Trimming took 0 bases from V and 6 from J, leaving 6 bases between them. The CDR3 spells CSAREIPEQYF. CDR3 DNA sequence: TGCAGTGCTAGAGAGATACCCGAGCAGTACTTC.

The rearrangement uses TRBV11-2 and TRBJ1-2, with D unclear. Germline CDR1 is SGHAT and CDR2 is FQNNGV. This CDR3 is built from 15 residues. Trimming left V 4 bases short and J 4 bases short, with 16 bases between. CDR3 amino acids: CASSYPGHPPYGYTF. The CDR3, as DNA: TGTGCCAGCAGCTACCCAGGCCACCCCCCCTATGGCTACACCTTC.

Notes on this clone: In the same sample, other DNA sequences code for this CDR3. The J gene is TRBJ2-2, the V gene TRBV28; a possible D gene is TRBD1 (6 bases). The CDR3 totals 14 residues. Germline V CDR1 and CDR2: MDHEN, SYDVKM. Between the trimmed V and J ends, which lost 6 bases and 1 base, there was a span of 9 bases. The DNA of the CDR3 is TGTGCCAGCAGCGAGACAGGGAACACCGGGGAGCTGTTTTTT. This gives the protein CASSETGNTGELFF. The complete variable domain, with remaining parts taken from reference TRBV28 and TRBJ2-2, reads DVKVTQSSRYLVKRTGEKVFLECVQDMDHENMFWYRQDPGLGLRLIYFSYDVKMKEKGDIPEGYSVSREKKERFSLILESASTNQTSMYLCASSETGNTGELFFGEGSRLTVL.

The rearrangement joins TRBV5-4 to TRBJ2-1; a possible D gene is TRBD2 (7 bases). Germline V gene sequence: CDR1 SGHNT, CDR2 YYREEE (reference sequence). Trimming cost V 4 bases and J 9 bases, with 32 bases left between them. The length of the CDR3 is 19 residues. In DNA, the CDR3 is TGTGCCAGCAGCGGAACAGGGAGTAGCGGGTCCTCCCGCCGGGTTGAGCAGTTCTTC. This sequence encodes CASSGTGSSGSSRRVEQFF.

The rearrangement links TRBV7-1 to TRBJ1-2, with D maybe TRBD1 (5 bases). TRBV7-1 is placed among ORFs of uncertain function. V was cut by 5 bases and J by 5 bases, with 12 bases left in between. The length of the CDR3 is 13 residues. As DNA, the CDR3 is TGTGCCAGCAGCCCCGAGGACACGTATGGCTACACCTTC. It encodes CASSPEDTYGYTF.

The chain is built from TRBV28 and TRBJ2-7; D is unresolved. The V gene's germline CDR1 is MDHEN and CDR2 SYDVKM. The CDR3 is made up of 12 amino acids. V shed 5 bases and J shed 5 bases, with 10 bases lying between them. CDR3 in amino acids: CASSLPIHEQYF. CDR3 sequence (DNA): TGTGCCAGCAGTCTCCCCATTCACGAGCAGTACTTC.

The V and J genes are TRBV27 and TRBJ2-3; D is perhaps TRBD1 (5 bases). This CDR3 contains 13 residues. V lost 5 bases, J lost 10 bases, and 16 bases lay in between. Germline V gene data show CDR1 as MNHEY and CDR2 as SMNVEV (reference sequence). CDR3 nucleotides: TGTGCCAGCAGTCCCACAAGGGGTGGTGCGCAGTATTTT. Its protein is CASSPTRGGAQYF.

This clone was picked up one time. The rearrangement uses TRBV29-1 and TRBJ2-7; no clear D. Trimming took off 4 bases at V and 7 bases at J, with 14 bases between the two ends. The CDR3 loop spans 12 amino acids. Per the germline V gene, CDR1 is SQVTM and CDR2 is ANQGSEA. DNA of the CDR3: TGCAGCGTTGGGCAGCTACGTGAGGAGCAGTACTTC. It encodes CSVGQLREEQYF.

In DNA, the CDR3 is TGCGCCAGCAGCTTTTCTGTAGAAGAGACCCAGTACTTC. Translating gives CASSFSVEETQYF. The genes are TRBV5-1 and TRBJ2-5; D unclear. CDR3 size: 13 residues. V lost 2 bases, J lost 3 bases, and 8 bases lay in between. The germline V gene encodes CDR1 SGHRS and CDR2 YFSETQ.

The rearrangement links TRBV11-2 to TRBJ1-2; 8 bases map to TRBD1. This CDR3 is 15 amino acids long. V shed 6 bases and J 3 bases; nucleotides not matched to a gene: 9. Germline assignment: CDR1 SGHAT and CDR2 FQNNGV. CDR3 residues: CASRYTGGNDYGYTF. Written as DNA, the CDR3 is TGTGCCAGCAGATATACAGGGGGGAATGACTATGGCTACACCTTC.

The V call is TRBV9, the J call TRBJ2-7; D uncertain. Germline V lookup: CDR1 SGDLS, CDR2 YYNGEE. With 0 bases removed from V and 8 bases from J, the gap between germline ends came to 12 bases. The CDR3 is 13 amino acids. This CDR3 reads CASSVGFEDKQYF. For the CDR3, the DNA is TGTGCCAGCAGCGTAGGGTTTGAAGACAAGCAGTACTTC.

This sequence joins TRBV28 and TRBJ1-5, with a tentative D call TRBD1 (5 bases). Germline lookup yields CDR1 MDHEN and CDR2 SYDVKM. The length of the CDR3 is 18 residues. V was cut by 2 bases and J by 6 bases, with 23 bases left in between. The CDR3 reads CASSLGGQPPLATQPQHF. Written as DNA, the CDR3 is TGTGCCAGCAGTTTAGGGGGTCAACCCCCTTTGGCAACTCAGCCCCAGCATTTT.

This clone was picked up one time. The V call is TRBV18, the J call TRBJ2-7; a weak D match, TRBD2 (5 bases). The length of the CDR3 is 12 residues. V dropped 2 bases and J dropped 6 bases, with 8 bases sitting between them. CDR1 is KGHSH, CDR2 LQKENI, per germline. CDR3 amino acids: CASSPGRGEQYF. CDR3 coding DNA: TGTGCCAGCTCACCAGGCCGGGGCGAGCAGTACTTC.